These 23 T cell receptor beta chains share one sample of origin, sequenced in a study of shared clonotypes between healthy human individuals. Only in-frame clones appear in the TCRdb table, and some are missing; sequencing was by immunoSEQ multiplex PCR. The top ten hold around 1.7% of the sample, which has about 2.2 million clones, roughly 93% seen once. Terminally differentiated effector memory CD45RA+ cells were excluded from the naive CD8 cells, which were CD45RO-negative and positively selected for CCR7. Sequenced sample: naive CD8+ T cells from PBMCs. The source of these receptors is a young man in good health. Some clones in this sample may be carry-over from other donors' samples.

V and J are TRBV7-8 and TRBJ2-7; TRBD1 matches 7 bases. Trimming removed 5 bases from V and 6 bases from J; junction bases left unmatched: 10. This CDR3 is built from 14 residues. Germline values: CDR1 SGHVS, CDR2 FQNEAQ. In DNA, the CDR3 is TGTGCCAGCAGCCTCGGGACAGCCCTTAGCGAGCAGTACTTC. Its protein is CASSLGTALSEQYF.

The rearrangement uses TRBV30 and TRBJ1-2; D is perhaps TRBD1 (5 bases). Germline CDR1 GTSNPN, CDR2 SVGIG (reference sequence). The CDR3 contains 14 residues. V was shortened by 0 bases and J by 4 bases, with 12 bases between the two germline ends. CDR3 sequence (DNA): TGTGCCTGGAGTGTACTGGGGCTGGTCTATGGCTACACCTTC. Amino acid sequence: CAWSVLGLVYGYTF.

The V gene is TRBV7-8, the J gene TRBJ2-1; 8 bases match TRBD2. This CDR3 contains 15 residues. Germline-derived CDR1 and CDR2 are SGHVS and FQNEAQ. Trimming cost V 4 bases and J 4 bases; bases outside gene matches: 6. The CDR3 DNA sequence: TGTGCCAGCAGCTCTTTAGCGGGGATTTACAATGAGCAGTTCTTC. Its protein is CASSSLAGIYNEQFF.

V is TRBV15 and J is TRBJ2-7; 9 bases line up with TRBD1. The CDR3 consists of 14 residues. CDR1 is LNHNV and CDR2 is YYDKDF in the germline V gene (reference sequence). V lost 6 bases to trimming and J lost 3 bases; unmatched junction nucleotides: 6. CDR3 sequence reads: CATRTGQGDYEQYF. In DNA form, the CDR3 reads TGTGCCACCAGAACGGGACAGGGAGACTACGAGCAGTACTTC.

The chain combines TRBV27 with TRBJ2-7, with 9 bases identical to TRBD1. With V trimmed by 6 bases and J by 6 bases, 12 bases remained unmatched. The CDR3 extends over 15 amino acids. The germline V gene has CDR1 MNHEY and CDR2 SMNVEV (reference sequence). The CDR3 here is CASRGQGMGLSEQYF. As DNA, the CDR3 is TGTGCCAGCAGGGGACAGGGTATGGGCCTATCCGAGCAGTACTTC.

This clone was observed a single time. This sequence joins TRBV28 and TRBJ1-6, with D unclear. The V and J ends lost 3 bases and 0 bases respectively, with 6 bases between them. Per the germline V gene, CDR1 is MDHEN and CDR2 is SYDVKM. This CDR3 is built from 15 residues. CDR3 protein: CASSFYSSYNSPLHF. The DNA for the CDR3 is TGTGCCAGCAGTTTTTATAGCTCCTATAATTCACCCCTCCACTTT.

The chain recombines TRBV7-9 with TRBJ1-1; perhaps TRBD1 as D (5 bases). This CDR3 comprises 17 residues. Germline lookup yields CDR1 SEHNR and CDR2 FQNEAQ (reference sequence). V lost 4 bases and J lost 1, with 19 bases in between. Here the CDR3 reads CASSSTPGTAENTEAFF. For the CDR3, the DNA is TGTGCCAGCAGCTCCACACCGGGGACGGCTGAGAACACTGAAGCTTTCTTT.

The chain recombines TRBV19 with TRBJ1-2; 8 bases are a match to TRBD1. CDR3 length equals 17 residues. V was clipped by 5 bases and J by 3 bases; unmatched bases: 14. Germline V gene lookup returns CDR1 LNHDA and CDR2 SQIVND (reference sequence). CDR3: CASSPTGTGHRHYGYTF. DNA for the CDR3: TGTGCCAGTAGTCCGACCGGGACAGGCCATCGGCACTATGGCTACACCTTC.

The V gene is TRBV14, the J gene TRBJ2-1; a possible D gene is TRBD2 (5 bases). This CDR3 comprises 14 residues. Germline values: CDR1 SGHDN, CDR2 FVKESK. The V and J ends lost 0 bases and 4 bases respectively, with 7 bases between them. The CDR3 loop reads CASSQETGYNEQFF. The CDR3 nucleotides are TGTGCCAGCAGCCAAGAGACGGGATACAATGAGCAGTTCTTC.

The chain has TRBV30 and TRBJ1-5; weak D call: TRBD1 (5 bases). V lost 0 bases and J lost 7, with 13 bases in between. Germline-derived CDR1 and CDR2 are GTSNPN and SVGIG (reference sequence). This CDR3 spans 14 amino acids. The CDR3 is CAWSVGRAQQPQHF. For the CDR3, the DNA is TGTGCCTGGAGTGTGGGCAGGGCACAGCAGCCCCAGCATTTT.

Remarks on this clone: This specimen includes other DNA sequences encoding the same CDR3. V and J are TRBV4-1 and TRBJ2-5; no clear D. Deletions cut 1 base from V and 0 bases from J, with 6 bases between. Germline assignment: CDR1 MGHRA and CDR2 YSYEKL. The CDR3 is 14 residues long. The CDR3 nucleotides read TGCGCCAGCAGCCAAGTTGGGTACCAAGAGACCCAGTACTTC. This gives the protein CASSQVGYQETQYF.

V is TRBV28 and J is TRBJ1-2; no definite D call. Germline assignment: CDR1 MDHEN and CDR2 SYDVKM. This CDR3 contains 16 residues. With 1 base removed from V and 0 bases from J, the gap between germline ends came to 12 bases. As DNA, the CDR3 is TGTGCCAGCAGTTTATTCGTCGGCGGCCCTAACTATGGCTACACCTTC. Residues: CASSLFVGGPNYGYTF.

J is TRBJ2-1 and V is TRBV4-3; the match to TRBD1 covers 9 bases. Germline loops: CDR1 LGHNA, CDR2 YSLEER. V dropped 0 bases and J dropped 6; count of bases not matched to a gene: 12. There are 18 residues in the CDR3. CDR3 nucleotides: TGCGCCAGCAGCCAAGAAGCCTTCTCCGGGACAGGGTTCAATGAGCAGTTCTTC. It is translated as CASSQEAFSGTGFNEQFF.

The chain carries TRBV5-1 and TRBJ2-7; no clear D. Trimming left V 4 bases short and J 4 bases short, with 21 bases between. Germline V lookup: CDR1 SGHRS, CDR2 YFSETQ. This CDR3 contains 16 residues. The CDR3 sequence: CASSLGRQFPSYEQYF. The CDR3 DNA sequence: TGCGCCAGCAGCCTCGGGCGACAATTTCCGTCATACGAGCAGTACTTC.

The chain employs TRBV9 and TRBJ2-1, with 9 bases that match TRBD2. In germline, CDR1 is SGDLS, CDR2 YYNGEE. The CDR3 totals 16 residues. With 0 bases clipped from V and 7 bases from J, the junction kept 8 bases outside the gene matches. The CDR3, as DNA: TGTGCCAGCAGCGTAGGAGCTAGCGGGATTGGGAATGAGCAGTTCTTC. Protein product: CASSVGASGIGNEQFF. Supplemented by reference TRBV9 and TRBJ2-1, the full variable domain reads DSGVTQTPKHLITATGQRVTLRCSPRSGDLSVYWYQQSLDQGLQFLIQYYNGEERAKGNILERFSAQQFPDLHSELNLSSLELGDSALYFCASSVGASGIGNEQFFGPGTRLTVL.

The J gene is TRBJ1-3, the V gene TRBV6-1; a possible D gene is TRBD1 (5 bases). The CDR3 runs 17 residues. V dropped 2 bases and J dropped 4 bases, with 18 bases sitting between them. Germline V gene data show CDR1 as MNHNS and CDR2 as SASEGT. CDR3 nucleotide sequence: TGTGCCAGCAGTGAACGTAGAGGGGTGGCCCTCGGAAACACCATATATTTT. Translation gives CASSERRGVALGNTIYF.

The chain has TRBV7-9 and TRBJ2-1; 16 bases fit TRBD2. This CDR3 is 18 amino acids long. V shed 3 bases, J shed 7 bases, and the junction held 9 bases outside the gene matches. The germline V gene has CDR1 SEHNR and CDR2 FQNEAQ (reference sequence). The CDR3 is CASSFWGLAGGRGNEQFF. The CDR3 coding sequence is TGTGCCAGCAGCTTCTGGGGACTAGCGGGAGGGCGAGGAAATGAGCAGTTCTTC. The full variable domain, its missing parts supplied by reference TRBV7-9 and TRBJ2-1, is DTGVSQNPRHKITKRGQNVTFRCDPISEHNRLYWYRQTLGQGPEFLTYFQNEAQLEKSRLLSDRFSAERPKGSFSTLEIQRTEQGDSAMYLCASSFWGLAGGRGNEQFFGPGTRLTVL.

The V and J genes are TRBV4-1 and TRBJ2-5; 7 nucleotides align to TRBD2. CDR1 is MGHRA, CDR2 YSYEKL, per germline. Trimming took 1 base from V and 5 from J; bases not matched to a gene: 7. The CDR3 consists of 15 residues. This CDR3 reads CASSQGAGGSETQYF. The CDR3 DNA follows: TGCGCCAGCAGCCAAGGAGCCGGGGGGTCGGAGACCCAGTACTTC.

The V gene is TRBV30, the J gene TRBJ2-7; possibly TRBD2 for D (6 bases). The V and J ends lost 4 bases and 5 bases respectively, with 12 bases between them. Germline-derived CDR1 and CDR2 are GTSNPN and SVGIG (reference sequence). The length of the CDR3 is 12 residues. The CDR3 loop is CAWKEGGDEQYF. In DNA form, the CDR3 reads TGTGCCTGGAAGGAGGGAGGTGACGAGCAGTACTTC.

This chain connects TRBV14 to TRBJ2-1, with TRBD2 matching over 8 bases. V lost 2 bases, J lost 2 bases, and 5 bases stayed unmatched. The CDR3 runs to 16 residues. Germline CDR1 SGHDN, CDR2 FVKESK. CDR3 sequence: CASSQLTGGPYNEQFF. In DNA, the CDR3 is TGTGCCAGCAGCCAATTAACGGGAGGGCCCTACAATGAGCAGTTCTTC.

J is TRBJ2-5 and V is TRBV15; 10 nucleotides align to TRBD1. Trimming removed 4 bases from V and 5 bases from J; junction bases left unmatched: 13. The CDR3 runs to 17 residues. Germline CDR1 and CDR2: LNHNV and YYDKDF (reference sequence). The CDR3 spells CATSNLLRGQGFETQYF. The CDR3 nucleotides read TGTGCCACCAGCAATCTCCTCAGGGGACAGGGGTTCGAGACCCAGTACTTC.

This chain links TRBV30 with TRBJ1-5, with D possibly matching TRBD1 (5 bases). Looked up from germline, CDR1 is GTSNPN and CDR2 is SVGIG (reference sequence). V lost 5 bases to trimming and J lost 0 bases, with 14 bases between them. The CDR3 runs to 15 residues. In DNA, the CDR3 is TGTGCCTGGGCACCAGGGCGCTATAGCAATCAGCCCCAGCATTTT. It yields the protein CAWAPGRYSNQPQHF.

This clone has only a few counts. This chain uses TRBV4-1 with TRBJ1-5; D is uncertain. Trimming pared 1 base from V and 7 bases from J, leaving 17 bases between. CDR3 length: 16 amino acids. Germline loops: CDR1 MGHRA, CDR2 YSYEKL. CDR3 loop: CASSQVYGESTQPQHF. The CDR3 nucleotides read TGCGCCAGCAGCCAAGTTTACGGAGAGTCGACCCAGCCCCAGCATTTT.